Ten or more counts support the clone carrying this T cell receptor beta chain. The data stem from a study of neurological immune-mediated disorders. Unsorted libraries were derived from 2 million PBMCs stored at -80 C. Germline V gene sequence: CDR1 SGHVS, CDR2 FNYEAQ. The CDR3 extends over 14 amino acids. Trimming removed 5 bases from V and 0 bases from J, with 9 bases in between. The method for making cDNA was 5'RACE, and it used 10-nucleotide random UMIs. TCRdb recomputed calls from the 5' RACE reads with MiXCR, one row per CDR3 protein. The sample gives 35,000 to 50,000 distinct CDR3 sequences, 2% to 3% of which show up once; about 2.4% is in the top ten.

Sequencing was done on a sample of PBMCs. The receptor's source is a man aged 45 to 65 with multiple sclerosis. The rearrangement uses TRBV7-6 and TRBJ2-3; possibly TRBD2 for D (6 bases). The CDR3 reads CASSPRGSTDTQYF. CDR3 nucleotides: TGTGCCAGCAGCCCCCGGGGGAGCACAGATACGCAGTATTTT.